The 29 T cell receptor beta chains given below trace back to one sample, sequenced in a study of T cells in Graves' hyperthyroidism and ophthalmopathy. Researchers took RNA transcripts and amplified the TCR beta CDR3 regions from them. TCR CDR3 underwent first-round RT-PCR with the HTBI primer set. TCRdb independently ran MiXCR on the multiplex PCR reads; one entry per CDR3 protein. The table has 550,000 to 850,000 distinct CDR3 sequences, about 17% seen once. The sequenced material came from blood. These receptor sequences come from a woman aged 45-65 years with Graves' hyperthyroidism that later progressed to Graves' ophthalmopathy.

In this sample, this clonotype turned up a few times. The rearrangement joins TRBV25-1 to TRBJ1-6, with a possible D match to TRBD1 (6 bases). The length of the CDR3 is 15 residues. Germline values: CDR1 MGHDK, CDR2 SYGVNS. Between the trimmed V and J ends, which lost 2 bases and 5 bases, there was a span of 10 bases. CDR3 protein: CASSERTVNNSPLHF. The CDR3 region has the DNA TGTGCCAGCAGTGAAAGGACAGTAAATAATTCACCCCTCCACTTT.

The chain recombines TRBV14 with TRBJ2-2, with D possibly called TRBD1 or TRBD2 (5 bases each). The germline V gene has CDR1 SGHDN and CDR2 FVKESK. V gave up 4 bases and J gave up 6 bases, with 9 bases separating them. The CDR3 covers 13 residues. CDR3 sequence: CASSLRDPGELFF. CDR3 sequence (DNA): TGTGCCAGCAGCCTCAGGGACCCCGGGGAGCTGTTTTTT.

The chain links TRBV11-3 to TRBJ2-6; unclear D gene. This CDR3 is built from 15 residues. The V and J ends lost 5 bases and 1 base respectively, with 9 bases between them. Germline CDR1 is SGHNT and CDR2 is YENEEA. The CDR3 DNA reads TGTGCCAGCAGCGTTTCTGGATCTGGGGCCAACGTCCTGACTTTC. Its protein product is CASSVSGSGANVLTF.

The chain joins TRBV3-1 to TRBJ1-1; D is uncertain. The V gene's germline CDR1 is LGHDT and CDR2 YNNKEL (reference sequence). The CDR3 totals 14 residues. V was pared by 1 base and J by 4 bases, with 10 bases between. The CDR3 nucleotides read TGTGCCAGCAGCCAAGGGGGTCGAACCACTGAAGCTTTCTTT. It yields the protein CASSQGGRTTEAFF.

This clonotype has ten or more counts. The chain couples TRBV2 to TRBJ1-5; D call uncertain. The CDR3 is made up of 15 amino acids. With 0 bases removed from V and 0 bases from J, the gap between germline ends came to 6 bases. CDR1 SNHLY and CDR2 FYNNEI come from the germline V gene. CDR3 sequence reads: CASSEALRSNQPQHF. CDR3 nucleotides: TGTGCCAGCAGTGAAGCGCTTCGTAGCAATCAGCCCCAGCATTTT.

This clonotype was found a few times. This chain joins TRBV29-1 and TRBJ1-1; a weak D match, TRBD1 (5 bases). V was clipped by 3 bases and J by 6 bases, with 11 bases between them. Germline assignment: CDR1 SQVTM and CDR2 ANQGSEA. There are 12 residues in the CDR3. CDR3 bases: TGCAGCGTTGAGGGGGGAAGCCCTGAAGCTTTCTTT. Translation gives CSVEGGSPEAFF.

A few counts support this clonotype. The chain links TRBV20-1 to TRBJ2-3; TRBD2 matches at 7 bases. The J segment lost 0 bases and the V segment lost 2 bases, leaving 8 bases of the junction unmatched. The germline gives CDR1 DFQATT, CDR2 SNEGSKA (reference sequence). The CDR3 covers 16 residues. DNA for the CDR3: TGCAGTGCTAGATCCCCCTGGGGGGGTAGCACAGATACGCAGTATTTT. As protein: CSARSPWGGSTDTQYF.

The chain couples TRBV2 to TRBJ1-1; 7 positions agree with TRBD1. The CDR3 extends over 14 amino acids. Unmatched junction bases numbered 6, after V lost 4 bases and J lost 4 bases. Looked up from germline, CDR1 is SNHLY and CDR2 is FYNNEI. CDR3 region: CASSVNRGGTEAFF. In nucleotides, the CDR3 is TGTGCCAGCAGTGTTAACAGGGGCGGCACTGAAGCTTTCTTT.

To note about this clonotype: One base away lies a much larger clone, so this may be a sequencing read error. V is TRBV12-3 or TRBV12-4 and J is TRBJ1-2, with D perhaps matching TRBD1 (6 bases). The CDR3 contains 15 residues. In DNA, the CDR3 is TGTGCCAGCAGAATCGGGACACCAGGCGACTATGGCTGCACCTTC. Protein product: CASRIGTPGDYGCTF.

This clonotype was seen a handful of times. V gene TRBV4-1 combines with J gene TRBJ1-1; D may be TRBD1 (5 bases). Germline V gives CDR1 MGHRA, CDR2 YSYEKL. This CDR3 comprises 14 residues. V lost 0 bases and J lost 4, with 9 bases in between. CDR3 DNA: TGCGCCAGCAGCCAAGAGTGGGGCGGCACTGAAGCTTTCTTT. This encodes CASSQEWGGTEAFF.

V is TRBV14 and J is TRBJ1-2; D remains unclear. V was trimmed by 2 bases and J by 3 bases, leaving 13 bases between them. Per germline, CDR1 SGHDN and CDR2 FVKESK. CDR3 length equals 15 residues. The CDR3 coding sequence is TGTGCCAGCAGCCAATATATGGGATACGACTATGGCTACACCTTC. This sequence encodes CASSQYMGYDYGYTF.

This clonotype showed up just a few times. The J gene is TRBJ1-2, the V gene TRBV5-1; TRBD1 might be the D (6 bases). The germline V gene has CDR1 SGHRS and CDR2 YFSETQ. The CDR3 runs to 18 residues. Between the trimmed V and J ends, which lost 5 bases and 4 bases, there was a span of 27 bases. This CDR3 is CASRHRAVGRGSAYGYTF. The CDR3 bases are TGCGCCAGCAGACACAGAGCAGTCGGCAGGGGATCAGCCTATGGCTACACCTTC. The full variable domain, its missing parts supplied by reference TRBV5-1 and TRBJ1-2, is KAGVTQTPRYLIKTRGQQVTLSCSPISGHRSVSWYQQTPGQGLQFLFEYFSETQRNKGNFPGRFSGRQFSNSRSEMNVSTLELGDSALYLCASRHRAVGRGSAYGYTFGSGTRLTVV.

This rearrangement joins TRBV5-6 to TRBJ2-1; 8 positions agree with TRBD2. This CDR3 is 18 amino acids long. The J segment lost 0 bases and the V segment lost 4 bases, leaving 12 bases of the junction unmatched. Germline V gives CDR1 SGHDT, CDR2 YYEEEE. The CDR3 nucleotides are TGTGCCAGCAGCACAACGGGAGGGGTTGGGGACTCCTACAATGAGCAGTTCTTC. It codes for CASSTTGGVGDSYNEQFF.

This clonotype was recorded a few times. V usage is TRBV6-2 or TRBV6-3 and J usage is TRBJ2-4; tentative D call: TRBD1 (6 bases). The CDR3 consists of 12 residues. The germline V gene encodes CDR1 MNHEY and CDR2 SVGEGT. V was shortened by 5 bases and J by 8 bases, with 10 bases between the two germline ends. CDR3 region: CASSKGTYIQYF. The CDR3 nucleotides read TGTGCCAGCAGTAAGGGGACATACATTCAGTACTTC.

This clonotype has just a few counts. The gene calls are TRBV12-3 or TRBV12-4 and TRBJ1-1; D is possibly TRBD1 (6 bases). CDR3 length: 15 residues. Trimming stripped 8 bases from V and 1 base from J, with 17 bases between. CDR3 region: CASGDPGHSNTEAFF. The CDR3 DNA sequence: TGTGCCAGCGGGGATCCGGGACACTCGAACACTGAAGCTTTCTTT.

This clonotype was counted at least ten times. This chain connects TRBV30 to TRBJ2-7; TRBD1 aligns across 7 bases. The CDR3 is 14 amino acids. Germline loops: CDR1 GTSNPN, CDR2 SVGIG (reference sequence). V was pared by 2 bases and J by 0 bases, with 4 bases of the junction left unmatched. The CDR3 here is CAWSKTGSSYEQYF. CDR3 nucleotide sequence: TGTGCCTGGAGTAAGACAGGGAGCTCCTACGAGCAGTACTTC.

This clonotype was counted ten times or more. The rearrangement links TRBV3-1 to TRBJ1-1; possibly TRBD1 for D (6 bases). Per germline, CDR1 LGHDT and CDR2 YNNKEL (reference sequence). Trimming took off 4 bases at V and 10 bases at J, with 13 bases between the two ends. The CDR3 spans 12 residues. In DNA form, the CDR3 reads TGTGCCAGCAGCCTTGAGGGGGGGAGAGCTTTCTTT. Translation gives CASSLEGGRAFF.

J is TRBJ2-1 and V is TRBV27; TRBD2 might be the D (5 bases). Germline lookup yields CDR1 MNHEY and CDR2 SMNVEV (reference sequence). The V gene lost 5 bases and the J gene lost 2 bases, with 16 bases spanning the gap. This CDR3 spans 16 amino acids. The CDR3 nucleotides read TGTGCCAGCAGTCTGATGGGCGGACTGACCTACAATGAGCAGTTCTTC. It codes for CASSLMGGLTYNEQFF.

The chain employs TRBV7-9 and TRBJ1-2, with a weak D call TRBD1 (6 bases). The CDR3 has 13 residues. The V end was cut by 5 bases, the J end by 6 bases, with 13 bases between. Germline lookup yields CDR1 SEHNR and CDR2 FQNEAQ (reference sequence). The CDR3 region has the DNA TGTGCCAGCAGCCCGGGGGCCAATCATGGCTACACCTTC. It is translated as CASSPGANHGYTF.

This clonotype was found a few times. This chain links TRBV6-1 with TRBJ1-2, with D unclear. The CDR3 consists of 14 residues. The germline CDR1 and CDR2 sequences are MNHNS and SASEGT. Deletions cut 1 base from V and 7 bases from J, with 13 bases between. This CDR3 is CASSEGEGRRGYTF. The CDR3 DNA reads TGTGCCAGCAGTGAAGGGGAGGGTCGGCGTGGCTACACCTTC.

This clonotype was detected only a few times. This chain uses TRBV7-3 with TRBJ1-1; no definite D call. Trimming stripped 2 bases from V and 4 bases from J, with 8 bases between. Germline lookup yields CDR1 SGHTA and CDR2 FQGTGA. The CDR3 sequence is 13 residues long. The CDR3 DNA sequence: TGTGCCAGCAGCTTAGGGGTCGCCACTGAAGCTTTCTTT. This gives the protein CASSLGVATEAFF.

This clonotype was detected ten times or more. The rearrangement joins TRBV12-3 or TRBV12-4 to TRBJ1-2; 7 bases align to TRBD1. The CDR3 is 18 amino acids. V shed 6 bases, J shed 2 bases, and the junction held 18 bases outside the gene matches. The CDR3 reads CASSPLGGRGQTNYGYTF. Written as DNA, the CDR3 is TGTGCCAGCAGCCCTCTCGGGGGCCGGGGACAGACAAACTATGGCTACACCTTC.

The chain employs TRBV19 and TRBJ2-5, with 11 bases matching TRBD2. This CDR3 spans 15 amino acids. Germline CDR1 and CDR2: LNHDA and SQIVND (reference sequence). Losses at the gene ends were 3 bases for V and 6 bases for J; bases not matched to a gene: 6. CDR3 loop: CASSIGSGGAKTQYF. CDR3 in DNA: TGTGCCAGTAGTATCGGTAGCGGGGGGGCTAAGACCCAGTACTTC.

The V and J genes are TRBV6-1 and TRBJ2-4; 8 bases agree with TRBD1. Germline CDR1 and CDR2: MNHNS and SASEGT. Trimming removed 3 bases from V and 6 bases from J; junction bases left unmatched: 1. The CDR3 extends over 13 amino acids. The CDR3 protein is CASSDGQGNIQYF. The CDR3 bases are TGTGCCAGCAGTGACGGACAGGGAAACATTCAGTACTTC.

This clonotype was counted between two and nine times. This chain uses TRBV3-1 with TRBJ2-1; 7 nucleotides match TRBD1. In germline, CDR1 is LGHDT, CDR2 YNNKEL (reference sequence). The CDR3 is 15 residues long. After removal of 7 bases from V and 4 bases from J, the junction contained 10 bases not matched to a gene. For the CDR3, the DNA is TGTGCCAGCACGAAACAGGGGATCTCTTACAATGAGCAGTTCTTC. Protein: CASTKQGISYNEQFF.

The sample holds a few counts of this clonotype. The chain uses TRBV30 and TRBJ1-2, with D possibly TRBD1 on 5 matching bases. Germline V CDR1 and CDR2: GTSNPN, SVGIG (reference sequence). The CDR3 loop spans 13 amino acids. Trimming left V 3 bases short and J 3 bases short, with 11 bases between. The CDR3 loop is CAWSRVPYYGYTF. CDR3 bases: TGTGCCTGGAGCAGGGTCCCCTACTATGGCTACACCTTC.

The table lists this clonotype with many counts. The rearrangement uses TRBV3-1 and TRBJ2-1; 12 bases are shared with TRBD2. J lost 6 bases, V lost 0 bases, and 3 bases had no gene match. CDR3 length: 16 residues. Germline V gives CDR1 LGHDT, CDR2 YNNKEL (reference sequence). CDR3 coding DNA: TGTGCCAGCAGCCAAGATCTAGCGGGGGGGCCCAATGAGCAGTTCTTC. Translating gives CASSQDLAGGPNEQFF.

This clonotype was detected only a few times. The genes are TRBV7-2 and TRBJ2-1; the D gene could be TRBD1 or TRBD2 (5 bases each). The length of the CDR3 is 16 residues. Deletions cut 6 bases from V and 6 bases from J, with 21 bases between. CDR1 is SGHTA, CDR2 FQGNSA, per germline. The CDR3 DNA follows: TGTGCCAGCAGTCCCGGGACGGACATTAGGGTCAATGAGCAGTTCTTC. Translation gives CASSPGTDIRVNEQFF.

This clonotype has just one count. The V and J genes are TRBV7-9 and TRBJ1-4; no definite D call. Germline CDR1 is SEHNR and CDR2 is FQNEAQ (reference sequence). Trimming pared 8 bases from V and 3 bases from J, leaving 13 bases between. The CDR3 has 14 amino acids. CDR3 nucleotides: TGTGCCAGCCGAGGGTCCGGATCTAATGAAAAACTGTTTTTT. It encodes CASRGSGSNEKLFF.